The next 2 T cell receptor beta chains were all read from a single sample in a study of immune cell composition in non-small cell lung cancer. Measured with immunoSEQ multiplex PCR; TCRdb has only the in-frame clones, and not every one. Of 3,000 or so clones listed, over 65% are singletons. Sequenced sample: lung tumor tissue. These TCRs come from a human donor with non-small cell lung cancer.

The chain has TRBV7-2 and TRBJ2-7; 12 positions match TRBD2. The CDR3 contains 16 residues. Germline CDR1 and CDR2: SGHTA and FQGNSA. V was pared by 5 bases and J by 6 bases, with 11 bases of the junction left unmatched. The DNA of the CDR3 is TGTGCCAGCAGCCGGACCGCTAGCGGGAGGGCCGCCGAGCAGTACTTC. Encoded protein: CASSRTASGRAAEQYF.

V is TRBV2 and J is TRBJ2-7; the D gene is possibly TRBD1 (6 bases). CDR1 and CDR2 from the germline V gene are SNHLY and FYNNEI. This CDR3 is 13 amino acids long. Trimming shortened V by 6 bases and J by 7 bases, and 16 bases separated the two germline ends. The CDR3: CASREQGMTEQYF. CDR3 sequence (DNA): TGTGCCAGCAGGGAACAGGGAATGACGGAGCAGTACTTC.